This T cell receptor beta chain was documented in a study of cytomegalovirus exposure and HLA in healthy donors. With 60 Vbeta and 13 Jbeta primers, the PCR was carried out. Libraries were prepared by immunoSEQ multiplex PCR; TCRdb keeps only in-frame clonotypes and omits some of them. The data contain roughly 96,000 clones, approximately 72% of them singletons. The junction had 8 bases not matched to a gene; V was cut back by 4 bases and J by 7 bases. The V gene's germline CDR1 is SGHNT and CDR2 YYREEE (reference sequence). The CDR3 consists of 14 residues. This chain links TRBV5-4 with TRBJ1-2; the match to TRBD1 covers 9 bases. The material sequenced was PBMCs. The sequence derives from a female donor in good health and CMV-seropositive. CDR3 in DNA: TGTGCCAGCAGCCTTCCACAGGGGGCGGGTGGCTACACCTTC. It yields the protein CASSLPQGAGGYTF.